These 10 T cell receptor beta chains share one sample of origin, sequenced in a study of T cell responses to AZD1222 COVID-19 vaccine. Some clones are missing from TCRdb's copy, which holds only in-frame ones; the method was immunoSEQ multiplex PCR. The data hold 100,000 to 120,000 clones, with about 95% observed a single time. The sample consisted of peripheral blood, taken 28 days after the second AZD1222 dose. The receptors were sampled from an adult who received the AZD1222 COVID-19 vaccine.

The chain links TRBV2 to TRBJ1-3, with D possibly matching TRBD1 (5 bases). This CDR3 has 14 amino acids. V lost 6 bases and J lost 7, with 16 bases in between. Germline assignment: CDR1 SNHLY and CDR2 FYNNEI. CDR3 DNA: TGTGCCAGCAGCCCTGGGGCGGATGGGAACACCATATATTTT. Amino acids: CASSPGADGNTIYF. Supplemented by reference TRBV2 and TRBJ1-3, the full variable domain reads EPEVTQTPSHQVTQMGQEVILRCVPISNHLYFYWYRQILGQKVEFLVSFYNNEISEKSEIFDDQFSVERPDGSNFTLKIRSTKLEDSAMYFCASSPGADGNTIYFGEGSWLTVV.

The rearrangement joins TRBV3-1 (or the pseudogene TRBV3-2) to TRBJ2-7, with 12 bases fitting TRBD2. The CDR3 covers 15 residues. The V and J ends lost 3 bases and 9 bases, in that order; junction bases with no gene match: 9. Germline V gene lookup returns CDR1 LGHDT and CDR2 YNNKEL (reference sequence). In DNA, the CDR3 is TGTGCCAGCAGCCACGGACTAGCGGGGAATGGCGGGCAGTACTTC. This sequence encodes CASSHGLAGNGGQYF.

This CDR3 reads CASSIETERETQYF. CDR3 DNA sequence: TGTGCCAGTAGTATCGAGACGGAGCGAGAGACCCAGTACTTC. The chain combines TRBV19 with TRBJ2-5; D gene ambiguous. The CDR3 covers 14 residues. CDR1 and CDR2 (germline): LNHDA, SQIVND (reference sequence). Trimming took off 3 bases at V and 4 bases at J, with 12 bases between the two ends.

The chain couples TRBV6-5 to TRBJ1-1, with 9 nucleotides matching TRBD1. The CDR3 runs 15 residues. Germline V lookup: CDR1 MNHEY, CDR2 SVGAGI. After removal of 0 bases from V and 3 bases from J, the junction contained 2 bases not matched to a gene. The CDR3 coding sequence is TGTGCCAGCAGTTACTCGGGACAGGGTTACACTGAAGCTTTCTTT. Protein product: CASSYSGQGYTEAFF.

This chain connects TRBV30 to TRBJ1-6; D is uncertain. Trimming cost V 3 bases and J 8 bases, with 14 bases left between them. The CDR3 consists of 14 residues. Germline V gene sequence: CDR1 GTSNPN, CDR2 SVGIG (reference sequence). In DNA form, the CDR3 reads TGTGCCTGGAGCGAGGGCCGTGGCTATTCACCCCTCCACTTT. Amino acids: CAWSEGRGYSPLHF.

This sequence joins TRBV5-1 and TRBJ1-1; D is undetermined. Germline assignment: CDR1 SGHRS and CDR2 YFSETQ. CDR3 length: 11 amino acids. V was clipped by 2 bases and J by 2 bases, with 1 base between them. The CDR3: CASSLNTEAFF. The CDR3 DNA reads TGCGCCAGCAGCTTAAACACTGAAGCTTTCTTT. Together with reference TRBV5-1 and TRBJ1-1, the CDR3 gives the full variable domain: KAGVTQTPRYLIKTRGQQVTLSCSPISGHRSVSWYQQTPGQGLQFLFEYFSETQRNKGNFPGRFSGRQFSNSRSEMNVSTLELGDSALYLCASSLNTEAFFGQGTRLTVV.

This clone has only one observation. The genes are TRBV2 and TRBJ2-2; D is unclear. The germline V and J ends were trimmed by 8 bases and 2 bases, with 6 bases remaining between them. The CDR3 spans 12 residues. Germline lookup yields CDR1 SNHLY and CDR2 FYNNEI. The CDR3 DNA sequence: TGTGCCAGCGCTATTAACACCGGGGAGCTGTTTTTT. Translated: CASAINTGELFF.

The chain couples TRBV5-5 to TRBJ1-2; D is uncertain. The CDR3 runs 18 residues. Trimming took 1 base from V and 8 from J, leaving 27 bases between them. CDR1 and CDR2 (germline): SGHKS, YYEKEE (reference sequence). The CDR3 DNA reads TGTGCCAGCAGCTTGCGCTCCCTAGTCACGACCGGAGTGGAGGGCTACACCTTC. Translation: CASSLRSLVTTGVEGYTF.

The CDR3 here is CASSHHIGGDTQYF. CDR3 nucleotide sequence: TGTGCCAGCAGCCATCACATCGGGGGAGATACGCAGTATTTT. The rearrangement links TRBV3-1 (or the pseudogene TRBV3-2) to TRBJ2-3; maybe TRBD2 (6 bases). Germline CDR1 reads LGHDT; CDR2 reads YNNKEL (reference sequence). V was pared by 3 bases and J by 5 bases, with 12 bases between. This CDR3 spans 14 amino acids.

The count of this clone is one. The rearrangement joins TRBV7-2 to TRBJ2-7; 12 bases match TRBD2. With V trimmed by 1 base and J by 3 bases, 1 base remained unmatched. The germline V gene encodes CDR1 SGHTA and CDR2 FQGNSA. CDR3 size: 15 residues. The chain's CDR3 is CASSLGLAGVYEQYF. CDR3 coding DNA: TGTGCCAGCAGCTTAGGACTAGCGGGAGTCTACGAGCAGTACTTC.